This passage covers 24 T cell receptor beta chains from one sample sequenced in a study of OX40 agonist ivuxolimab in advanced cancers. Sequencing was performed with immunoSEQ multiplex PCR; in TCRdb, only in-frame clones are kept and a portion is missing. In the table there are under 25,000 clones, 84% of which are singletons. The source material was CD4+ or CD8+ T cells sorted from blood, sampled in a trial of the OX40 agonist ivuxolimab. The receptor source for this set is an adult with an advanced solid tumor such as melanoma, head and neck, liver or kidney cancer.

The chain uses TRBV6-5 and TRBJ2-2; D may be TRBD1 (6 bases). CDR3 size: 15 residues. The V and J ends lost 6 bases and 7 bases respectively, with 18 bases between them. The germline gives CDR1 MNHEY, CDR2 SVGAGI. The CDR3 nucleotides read TGTGCCAGCAGGACCACCCTACAGGGTAACGGGGAGCTGTTTTTT. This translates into CASRTTLQGNGELFF.

CDR3 loop: CASSLRDRDTDTQYF. CDR3 coding DNA: TGTGCCAGCAGCCTCCGGGACAGGGACACAGATACGCAGTATTTT. The chain carries TRBV6-6 and TRBJ2-3, with 9 bases identical to TRBD1. With V trimmed by 6 bases and J by 2 bases, 6 bases remained unmatched. There are 15 residues in the CDR3. Germline CDR1 is MNHNY and CDR2 is SVGAGI (reference sequence).

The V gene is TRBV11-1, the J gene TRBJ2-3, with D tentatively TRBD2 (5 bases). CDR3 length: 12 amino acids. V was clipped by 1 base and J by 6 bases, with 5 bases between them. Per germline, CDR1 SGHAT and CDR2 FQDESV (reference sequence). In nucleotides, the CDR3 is TGTGCCAGCAGCTTAGGAGGGGATACGCAGTATTTT. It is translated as CASSLGGDTQYF.

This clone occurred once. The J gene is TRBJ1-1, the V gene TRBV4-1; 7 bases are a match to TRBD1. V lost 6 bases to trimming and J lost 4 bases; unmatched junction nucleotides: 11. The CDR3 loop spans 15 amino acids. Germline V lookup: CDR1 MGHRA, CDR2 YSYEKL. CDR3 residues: CASRNRGPNATEAFF. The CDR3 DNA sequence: TGCGCCAGCAGGAACAGGGGCCCAAACGCCACTGAAGCTTTCTTT.

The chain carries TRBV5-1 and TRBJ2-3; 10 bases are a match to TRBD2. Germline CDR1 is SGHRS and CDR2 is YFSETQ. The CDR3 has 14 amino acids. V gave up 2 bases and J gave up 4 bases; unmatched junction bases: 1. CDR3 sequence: CASSFLAGADTQYF. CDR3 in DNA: TGCGCCAGCAGCTTCCTAGCGGGGGCAGATACGCAGTATTTT.

This CDR3 reads CASSLGTGGSEQYF. The CDR3 nucleotides are TGTGCCAGCAGTTTGGGGACAGGGGGGTCCGAGCAGTACTTC. The chain joins TRBV27 to TRBJ2-7; 11 positions match TRBD1. V was clipped by 3 bases and J by 6 bases; unmatched bases: 4. The germline V gene has CDR1 MNHEY and CDR2 SMNVEV (reference sequence). The CDR3 extends over 14 amino acids.

The CDR3 loop reads CASLDQETQYF. Here the CDR3 DNA reads TGTGCCAGTCTTGACCAAGAGACCCAGTACTTC. The gene calls are TRBV2 and TRBJ2-5; D is unresolved. Trimming removed 9 bases from V and 0 bases from J, with 5 bases in between. The CDR3 length is 11 residues. CDR1 SNHLY and CDR2 FYNNEI come from the germline V gene.

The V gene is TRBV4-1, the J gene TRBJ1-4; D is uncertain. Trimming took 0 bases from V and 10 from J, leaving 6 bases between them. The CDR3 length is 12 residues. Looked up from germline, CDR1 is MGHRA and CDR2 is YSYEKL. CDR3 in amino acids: CASSQDLLKLFF. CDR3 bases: TGCGCCAGCAGCCAAGATCTACTAAAACTGTTTTTT.

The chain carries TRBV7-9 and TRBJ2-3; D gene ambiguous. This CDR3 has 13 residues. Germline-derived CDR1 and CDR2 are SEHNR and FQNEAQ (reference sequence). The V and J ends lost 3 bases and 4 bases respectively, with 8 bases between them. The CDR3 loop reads CASSFETPDTQYF. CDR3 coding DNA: TGTGCCAGCAGCTTTGAAACCCCAGATACGCAGTATTTT.

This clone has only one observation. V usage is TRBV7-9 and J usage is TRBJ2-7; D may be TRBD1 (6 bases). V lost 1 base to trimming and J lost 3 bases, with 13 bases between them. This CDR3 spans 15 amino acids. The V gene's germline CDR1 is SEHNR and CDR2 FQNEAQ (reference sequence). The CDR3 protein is CASSLGQASFYEQYF. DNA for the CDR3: TGTGCCAGCAGCTTAGGACAGGCATCTTTCTACGAGCAGTACTTC.

For the CDR3, the DNA is TGTGCCAGCAGCGGCCGAAGCCAGGTTCGAAGCACAGATACGCAGTATTTT. Protein: CASSGRSQVRSTDTQYF. This chain uses TRBV7-9 with TRBJ2-3; D uncertain. CDR3 length: 17 amino acids. Germline lookup yields CDR1 SEHNR and CDR2 FQNEAQ (reference sequence). V lost 5 bases and J lost 0, with 18 bases in between.

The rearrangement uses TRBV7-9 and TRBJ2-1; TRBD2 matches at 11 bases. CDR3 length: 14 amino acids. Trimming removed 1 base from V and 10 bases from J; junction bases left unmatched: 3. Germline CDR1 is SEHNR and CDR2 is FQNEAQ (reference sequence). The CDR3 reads CASSLGLAGPEQFF. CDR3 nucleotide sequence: TGTGCCAGCAGCTTAGGACTAGCGGGGCCCGAGCAGTTCTTC.

CDR3 residues: CASSQSTGGGTEAFF. CDR3 DNA: TGTGCCAGCAGCCAATCGACAGGGGGCGGCACTGAAGCTTTCTTT. The chain couples TRBV14 to TRBJ1-1; 10 bases fit TRBD1. CDR1 and CDR2 (germline): SGHDN, FVKESK. The CDR3 sequence is 15 residues long. J gave up 4 bases and V 2 bases, and 4 bases lay outside the gene matches.

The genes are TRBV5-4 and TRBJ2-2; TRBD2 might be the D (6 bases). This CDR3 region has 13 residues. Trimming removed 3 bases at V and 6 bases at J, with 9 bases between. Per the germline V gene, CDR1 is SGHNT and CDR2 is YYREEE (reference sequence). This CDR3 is CASSYGSPGELFF. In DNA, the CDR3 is TGTGCCAGCAGCTACGGGAGCCCCGGGGAGCTGTTTTTT.

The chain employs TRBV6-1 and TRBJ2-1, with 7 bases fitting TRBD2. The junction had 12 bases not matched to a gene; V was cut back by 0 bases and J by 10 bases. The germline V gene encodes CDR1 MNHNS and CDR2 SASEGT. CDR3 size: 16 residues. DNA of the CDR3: TGTGCCAGCAGTGAAGCTGCCCGGGAGGCCTCTCGGGAGCAGTTCTTC. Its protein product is CASSEAAREASREQFF.

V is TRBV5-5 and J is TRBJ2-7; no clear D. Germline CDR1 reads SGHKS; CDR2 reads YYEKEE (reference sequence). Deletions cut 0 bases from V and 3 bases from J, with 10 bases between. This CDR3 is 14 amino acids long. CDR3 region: CASSLEPDRYEQYF. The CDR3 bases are TGTGCCAGCAGCTTGGAGCCGGACCGCTACGAGCAGTACTTC.

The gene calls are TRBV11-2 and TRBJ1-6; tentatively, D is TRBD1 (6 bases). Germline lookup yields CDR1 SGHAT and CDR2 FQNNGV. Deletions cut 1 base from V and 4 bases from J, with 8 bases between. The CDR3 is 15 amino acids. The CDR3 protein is CASSLGTEYNSPLHF. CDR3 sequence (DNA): TGTGCCAGCAGCTTAGGGACAGAGTATAATTCACCCCTCCACTTT.

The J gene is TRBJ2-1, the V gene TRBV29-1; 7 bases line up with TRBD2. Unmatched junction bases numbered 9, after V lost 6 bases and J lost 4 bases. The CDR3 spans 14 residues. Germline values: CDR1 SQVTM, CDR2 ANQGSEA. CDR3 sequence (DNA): TGCAGCGTCTCCGGGACTAACACGTACAATGAGCAGTTCTTC. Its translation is CSVSGTNTYNEQFF.

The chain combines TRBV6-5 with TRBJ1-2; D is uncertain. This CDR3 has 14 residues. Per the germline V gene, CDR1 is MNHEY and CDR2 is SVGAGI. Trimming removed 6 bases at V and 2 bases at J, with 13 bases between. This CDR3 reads CASRDVGRNYGYTF. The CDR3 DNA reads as TGTGCCAGCAGGGACGTCGGGCGGAACTATGGCTACACCTTC.

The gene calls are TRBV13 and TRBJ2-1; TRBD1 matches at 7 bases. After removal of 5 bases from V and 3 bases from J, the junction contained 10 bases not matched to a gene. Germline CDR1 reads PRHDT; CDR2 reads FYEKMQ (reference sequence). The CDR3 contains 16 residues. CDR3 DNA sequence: TGTGCCAGCAGCGTACGCCGGGACAGTAACTACAATGAGCAGTTCTTC. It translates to CASSVRRDSNYNEQFF. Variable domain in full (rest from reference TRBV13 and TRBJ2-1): AAGVIQSPRHLIKEKRETATLKCYPIPRHDTVYWYQQGPGQDPQFLISFYEKMQSDKGSIPDRFSAQQFSDYHSELNMSSLELGDSALYFCASSVRRDSNYNEQFFGPGTRLTVL.

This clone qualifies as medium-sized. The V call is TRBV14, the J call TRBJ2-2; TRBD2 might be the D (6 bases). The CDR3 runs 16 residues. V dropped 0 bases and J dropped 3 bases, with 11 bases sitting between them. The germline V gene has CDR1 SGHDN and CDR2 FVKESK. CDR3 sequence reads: CASSQESGRYTGELFF. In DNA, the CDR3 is TGTGCCAGCAGCCAAGAAAGTGGGAGGTACACCGGGGAGCTGTTTTTT.

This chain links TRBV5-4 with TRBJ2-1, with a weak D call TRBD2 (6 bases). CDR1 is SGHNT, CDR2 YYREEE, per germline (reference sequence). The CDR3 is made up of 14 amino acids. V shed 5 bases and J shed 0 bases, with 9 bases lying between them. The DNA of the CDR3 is TGTGCCAGCAGGGGGGACTTCTCCTACAATGAGCAGTTCTTC. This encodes CASRGDFSYNEQFF.

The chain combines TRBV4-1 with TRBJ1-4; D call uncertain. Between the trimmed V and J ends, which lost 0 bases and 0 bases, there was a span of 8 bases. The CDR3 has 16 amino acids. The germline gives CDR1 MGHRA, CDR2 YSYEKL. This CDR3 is CASSQDSTPTNEKLFF. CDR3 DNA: TGCGCCAGCAGCCAAGATTCAACGCCAACTAATGAAAAACTGTTTTTT.

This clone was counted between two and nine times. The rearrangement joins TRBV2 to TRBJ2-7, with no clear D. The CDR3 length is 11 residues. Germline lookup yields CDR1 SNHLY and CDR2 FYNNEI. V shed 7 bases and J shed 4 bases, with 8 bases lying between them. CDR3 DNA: TGTGCCAGCACCCTGAGATACGAGCAGTACTTC. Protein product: CASTLRYEQYF.